This T cell receptor beta chain was retrieved from a study of blood T cell repertoires in COVID-19. The CDR3 length is 15 residues. Trimming removed 3 bases at V and 3 bases at J, with 14 bases between. Germline CDR1 SGHRS, CDR2 YFSETQ. Only in-frame clones appear in the TCRdb table, and some are missing; sequencing was by immunoSEQ multiplex PCR. The sample records fewer than 50,000 clones, 85% to 90% being singletons. Source material: peripheral blood. This chain links TRBV5-1 with TRBJ2-3; a weak D match, TRBD1 (5 bases). The source of this sequence is a man between 60 and 75 years old with active or convalescent COVID-19. The chain's CDR3 is CASSSRQTGTDTQYF. The CDR3 nucleotides are TGCGCCAGCAGCTCCCGACAGACTGGGACAGATACGCAGTATTTT. Variable domain in full (rest from reference TRBV5-1 and TRBJ2-3): KAGVTQTPRYLIKTRGQQVTLSCSPISGHRSVSWYQQTPGQGLQFLFEYFSETQRNKGNFPGRFSGRQFSNSRSEMNVSTLELGDSALYLCASSSRQTGTDTQYFGPGTRLTVL.